These T cell receptor beta chains were read from a single sample in a study of T cells expressing NK-cell markers. TCRdb re-called the 5' RACE reads and catalogs CDR3 proteins one per entry, DNA excluded. The sample includes under 200,000 distinct CDR3 sequences. The sequencing input was blood T cells: a sorted CD56 or NKG2C T cell subset, CD4+ or CD8+ T cells, or bulk PBMC T cells (not recorded which). These receptors were taken from a woman between 18 and 75 years old in good health. Each CDR3 is given with its conserved first and last residue. Fields, in order: J gene, V gene, CDR3 protein.

J gene: TRBJ2-3
V gene: TRBV5-8
CDR3 protein: CASSFFSGGKADTQYF

J gene: TRBJ2-5
V gene: TRBV5-5
CDR3 protein: CASSLADQLKGETQYF

J gene: TRBJ2-1
V gene: TRBV5-1
CDR3 protein: CASSYSGTSSYNEQFF

J gene: TRBJ2-3
V gene: TRBV2
CDR3 protein: CASITDRGDTQYF

J gene: TRBJ2-2
V gene: TRBV27
CDR3 protein: CASSLTRQGNTGELFF

J gene: TRBJ2-1
V gene: TRBV3-1
CDR3 protein: CASSHRGKGFNEQFF

J gene: TRBJ1-1
V gene: TRBV5-1
CDR3 protein: CASSPRRGQGPVGFF

J gene: TRBJ2-3
V gene: TRBV24-1
CDR3 protein: CATSDKRATDTQYF

J gene: TRBJ2-5
V gene: TRBV12-3/TRBV12-4
CDR3 protein: CASSKGFQETQYF

J gene: TRBJ1-2
V gene: TRBV29-1
CDR3 protein: CSVQTIYGYTF

J gene: TRBJ2-4
V gene: TRBV28
CDR3 protein: CASTWGTGHQNIQYF

J gene: TRBJ2-3
V gene: TRBV3-1
CDR3 protein: CASSLNLGLRTDTQYF

J gene: TRBJ2-1
V gene: TRBV18
CDR3 protein: CASSPPRINEQFF

J gene: TRBJ2-7
V gene: TRBV3-1
CDR3 protein: CASSRRPSSSGYYEQYF

J gene: TRBJ2-3
V gene: TRBV28
CDR3 protein: CASRGLAGVSGTDTQYF